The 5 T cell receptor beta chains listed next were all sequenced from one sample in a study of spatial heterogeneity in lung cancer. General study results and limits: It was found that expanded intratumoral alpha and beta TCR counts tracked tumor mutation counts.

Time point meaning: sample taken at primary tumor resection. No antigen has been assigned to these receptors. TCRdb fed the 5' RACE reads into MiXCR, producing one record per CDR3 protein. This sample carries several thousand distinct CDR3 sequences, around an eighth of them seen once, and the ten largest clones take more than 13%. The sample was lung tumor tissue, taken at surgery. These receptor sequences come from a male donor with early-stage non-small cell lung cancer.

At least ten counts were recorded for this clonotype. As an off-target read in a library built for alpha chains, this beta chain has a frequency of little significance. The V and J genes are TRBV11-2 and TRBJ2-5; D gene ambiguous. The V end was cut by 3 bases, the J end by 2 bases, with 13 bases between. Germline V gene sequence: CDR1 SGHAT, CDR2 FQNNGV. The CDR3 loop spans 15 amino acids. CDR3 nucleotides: TGTGCCAGCAGCTTCTCATTTGGGTCGCAAGAGACCCAGTACTTC. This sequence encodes CASSFSFGSQETQYF.

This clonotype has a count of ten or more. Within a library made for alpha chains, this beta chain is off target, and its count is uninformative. The CDR3 reads CSVAQRGDNEQFF. CDR3 in DNA: TGCAGCGTTGCCCAGCGGGGGGACAATGAGCAGTTCTTC. The chain combines TRBV29-1 with TRBJ2-1; TRBD2 matches 9 bases. Germline-derived CDR1 and CDR2 are SQVTM and ANQGSEA. This CDR3 region has 13 residues. J lost 5 bases, V lost 4 bases, and 3 bases had no gene match.

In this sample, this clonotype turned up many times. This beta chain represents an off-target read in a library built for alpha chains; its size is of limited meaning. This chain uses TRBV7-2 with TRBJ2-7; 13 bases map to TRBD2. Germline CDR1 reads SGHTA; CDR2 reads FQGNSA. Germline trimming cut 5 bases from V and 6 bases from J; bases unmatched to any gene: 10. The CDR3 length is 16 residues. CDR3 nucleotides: TGTGCCAGCAGCCCACAGGGACTAGCGGGATTTGGCGAGCAGTACTTC. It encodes CASSPQGLAGFGEQYF.

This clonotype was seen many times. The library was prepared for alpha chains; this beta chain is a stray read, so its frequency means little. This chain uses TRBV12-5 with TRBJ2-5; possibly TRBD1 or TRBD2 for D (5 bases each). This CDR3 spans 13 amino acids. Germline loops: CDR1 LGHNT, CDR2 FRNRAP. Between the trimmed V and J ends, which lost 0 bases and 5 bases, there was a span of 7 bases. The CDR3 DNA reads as TGTGCTAGTGGTTTGGTAGAGGGGGAGACCCAGTACTTC. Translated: CASGLVEGETQYF. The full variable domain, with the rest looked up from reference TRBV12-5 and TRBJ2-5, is DARVTQTPRHKVTEMGQEVTMRCQPILGHNTVFWYRQTMMQGLELLAYFRNRAPLDDSGMPKDRFSAEMPDATLATLKIQPSEPRDSAVYFCASGLVEGETQYFGPGTRLLVL.

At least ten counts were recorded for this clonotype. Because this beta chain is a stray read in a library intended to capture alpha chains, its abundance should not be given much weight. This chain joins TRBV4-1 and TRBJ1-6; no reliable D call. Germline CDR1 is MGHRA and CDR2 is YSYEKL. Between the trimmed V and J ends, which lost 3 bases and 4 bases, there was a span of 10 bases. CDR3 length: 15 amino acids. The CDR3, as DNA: TGCGCCAGCAGCCACTCTTCGGTTTATAATTCACCCCTCCACTTT. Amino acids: CASSHSSVYNSPLHF.